This T cell receptor beta chain was identified in a study of T cell responses to AZD1222 COVID-19 vaccine. Some clones are missing from TCRdb's copy, which holds only in-frame ones; the method was immunoSEQ multiplex PCR. The repertoire consists of roughly 110,000 clones, with roughly 85% occurring once and the leading ten covering around 4.5%. Germline V CDR1 and CDR2: SGHTA, FQGNSA. The CDR3 is 15 residues long. V gave up 1 base and J gave up 2 bases, with 9 bases separating them. The clonotype was recovered from an adult who received the AZD1222 COVID-19 vaccine. The chain uses TRBV7-2 and TRBJ2-4, with D tentatively TRBD1 (6 bases). The sample here was peripheral blood, taken 28 days after the second AZD1222 dose. In nucleotides, the CDR3 is TGTGCCAGCAGCTTAGTAACAGGGTCCAAAAACATTCAGTACTTC. Encoded protein: CASSLVTGSKNIQYF. The whole variable domain, filled in from reference TRBV7-2 and TRBJ2-4, reads GAGVSQSPSNKVTEKGKDVELRCDPISGHTALYWYRQSLGQGLEFLIYFQGNSAPDKSGLPSDRFSAERTGGSVSTLTIQRTQQEDSAVYLCASSLVTGSKNIQYFGAGTRLSVL.